This TCR beta chain was identified in a study of T cell repertoires in cytomegalovirus infection. In TCRdb, the reads were re-called with MiXCR into one record per CDR3 protein. The table has about 340,000 distinct CDR3 sequences, 25% to 30% seen once. In germline, CDR1 is SGHRS, CDR2 YFSETQ. This CDR3 comprises 18 residues. The V end lost 0 bases, the J end lost 4 bases, and 19 bases lay between the germline ends. A remark on this clonotype: The target antigen is unknown.

The sequence was obtained from a human donor in good health (CMV status not recorded). Some clones in this sample may be carry-over from other donors' samples. The sample in question was cultured PBMCs, obtained from culture after CMV antigen stimulation. V is TRBV5-1 and J is TRBJ1-4, with D possibly matching TRBD1 (6 bases). The DNA of the CDR3 is TGCGCCAGCAGCTTGGAGGGGGGCGGAGGACTCGGTAATGAAAAACTGTTTTTT. This encodes CASSLEGGGGLGNEKLFF.